The 21 T cell receptor beta chains reported below all come from one sample, sequenced in a study of CD8+CD57+ T cells in acquired aplastic anemia. Profiling of TCR beta VDJ combinations and CDR3 sequences used genomic DNA as template. TCRdb reprocessed the reads with MiXCR, giving one entry per CDR3 protein. The table lists over 100,000 distinct CDR3 sequences, 41% of them singletons. Sequencing was carried out using sorted CD4+, CD8+, or CD8+CD57+ T cells (not recorded which) from PBMCs. The receptors stem from a human donor in good health, serving as a control.

The chain uses TRBV27 and TRBJ2-5, with D possibly called TRBD1 or TRBD2 (5 bases each). The V end lost 8 bases, the J end lost 4 bases, and 20 bases lay between the germline ends. Germline V gene lookup returns CDR1 MNHEY and CDR2 SMNVEV (reference sequence). The CDR3 totals 15 residues. CDR3 sequence (DNA): TGTGCCAGCGGCCATCTTGGGGCTCGGGGAGAGACCCAGTACTTC. Residues: CASGHLGARGETQYF.

Notes on this clonotype: This likely comes from a read error, as the CDR3 has no conserved phenylalanine or tryptophan at its end. The J gene is TRBJ1-5, the V gene TRBV19; perhaps TRBD1 as D (5 bases). CDR1 and CDR2 (germline): LNHDA, SQIVND (reference sequence). V lost 6 bases, J lost 2 bases, and 14 bases lay in between. The CDR3 runs 15 residues. The CDR3 region has the DNA TGTGCCAGTAGCCTCTCACAGGAAGGCAATCAGCCCCAGCATCTT. It yields the protein CASSLSQEGNQPQHL.

V is TRBV19 and J is TRBJ2-7; 8 nucleotides match TRBD1. This CDR3 region has 14 residues. Germline lookup yields CDR1 LNHDA and CDR2 SQIVND (reference sequence). V shed 9 bases and J 1 base; nucleotides not matched to a gene: 8. The CDR3 reads CASALTGESYEQYF. The CDR3 DNA sequence: TGTGCCAGCGCGCTGACAGGGGAATCCTACGAGCAGTACTTC.

This clonotype was observed many times. This rearrangement joins TRBV5-4 to TRBJ2-7, with TRBD2 matching 7 bases. The CDR3 is 15 residues long. Germline V CDR1 and CDR2: SGHNT, YYREEE (reference sequence). The V segment lost 6 bases and the J segment 3 bases; nucleotides outside the gene matches: 12. The CDR3 sequence is CASTSGGTGGYEQYF. CDR3 in DNA: TGTGCCAGCACCTCCGGGGGGACTGGGGGCTACGAGCAGTACTTC.

As concerns this clonotype: No conserved phenylalanine or tryptophan is present at the end of the CDR3, so a read error is the likely explanation. This chain connects TRBV11-2 to TRBJ2-2, with D uncertain. CDR3 size: 15 residues. Germline lookup yields CDR1 SGHAT and CDR2 FQNNGV. The V gene lost 5 bases and the J gene lost 7 bases, with 17 bases spanning the gap. CDR3: CASSHGRETGGELFL. The CDR3 DNA reads as TGTGCCAGCAGCCATGGACGCGAAACGGGCGGGGAGCTGTTTCTT.

This clonotype came up a few times. The chain uses TRBV24-1 and TRBJ2-6; no firm D call. There are 10 residues in the CDR3. V lost 3 bases to trimming and J lost 18 bases, with 8 bases between them. Germline CDR1 reads KGHDR; CDR2 reads SFDVKD. The CDR3 DNA follows: TGTGCCACCAGTGATCGACCCCGGACTTTC. This translates into CATSDRPRTF.

This clonotype was counted at least ten times. The rearrangement joins TRBV19 to TRBJ1-3; D is unclear. Trimming took 4 bases from V and 0 from J, leaving 13 bases between them. CDR3 length: 16 amino acids. CDR1 and CDR2 (germline): LNHDA, SQIVND (reference sequence). The CDR3 coding sequence is TGTGCCAGTAGTACGCACCTAGGGAGCTCTGGAAACACCATATATTTT. This encodes CASSTHLGSSGNTIYF.

This clonotype was observed many times. This rearrangement joins TRBV3-1 to TRBJ1-4; D unresolved. Trimming stripped 0 bases from V and 10 bases from J, with 12 bases between. Germline lookup yields CDR1 LGHDT and CDR2 YNNKEL (reference sequence). CDR3 length: 14 residues. The CDR3 sequence is CASSQDVGIAKLFF. Here the CDR3 DNA reads TGTGCCAGCAGCCAAGATGTCGGGATAGCAAAACTGTTTTTT.

The chain recombines TRBV10-1 with TRBJ2-5, with TRBD1 identical over 7 bases. With 8 bases clipped from V and 2 bases from J, the junction kept 5 bases outside the gene matches. The CDR3 has 13 residues. Per the germline V gene, CDR1 is WNHNN and CDR2 is SYGVQD (reference sequence). The CDR3 loop is CASPMTGQETQYF. CDR3 coding DNA: TGCGCCAGCCCAATGACAGGGCAAGAGACCCAGTACTTC.

The chain uses TRBV25-1 and TRBJ1-5; tentatively, D is TRBD1 (5 bases). Trimming removed 8 bases at V and 0 bases at J, with 11 bases between. The V gene's germline CDR1 is MGHDK and CDR2 SYGVNS. The CDR3 runs 14 residues. The CDR3 DNA is TGTGCCAGCGGGACGGCTTCTAGCAATCAGCCCCAGCATTTT. Translating it yields CASGTASSNQPQHF.

This clonotype showed up just a few times. J is TRBJ2-7 and V is TRBV7-2; 7 nucleotides line up with TRBD1. The CDR3 covers 12 residues. Per germline, CDR1 SGHTA and CDR2 FQGNSA. J was trimmed by 3 bases and V by 8 bases; bases with no gene match: 4. The CDR3 DNA is TGTGCCAGCGGGGACAGAAACTACGAGCAGTACTTC. The encoded protein is CASGDRNYEQYF.

This clonotype was seen repeatedly, ten times or more. The rearrangement links TRBV24-1 to TRBJ2-7; D tentatively fits TRBD1 or TRBD2 (5 bases each). V was shortened by 3 bases and J by 6 bases, with 11 bases between the two germline ends. Germline CDR1 and CDR2: KGHDR and SFDVKD. CDR3 length equals 13 residues. DNA for the CDR3: TGTGCCACCAGTGATGAAGCTGGGGGCGAGCAGTACTTC. Amino acid sequence: CATSDEAGGEQYF.

The chain is built from TRBV10-3 and TRBJ2-7; no clear D gene. In germline, CDR1 is ENHRY, CDR2 SYGVKD. V lost 11 bases to trimming and J lost 7 bases, with 15 bases between them. This CDR3 contains 11 residues. The CDR3 coding sequence is TGTGCCGTCCGAGCCTCTGGGGAGCAGTACGTC. It translates to CAVRASGEQYV.

In its sample, this clonotype was seen once. This chain links TRBV19 with TRBJ2-2; D is possibly TRBD2 (6 bases). CDR1 is LNHDA, CDR2 SQIVND, per germline (reference sequence). V was clipped by 3 bases and J by 6 bases, with 8 bases between them. This CDR3 region has 13 residues. The CDR3 nucleotides read TGTGCCAGTAGTATGTTAGCGGCCGGGGAGCTGTTTTTT. Translation gives CASSMLAAGELFF.

Many counts were recorded for this clonotype. This chain joins TRBV6-1 and TRBJ2-3; 10 positions agree with TRBD2. Trimming took 5 bases from V and 3 from J; bases not matched to a gene: 11. Germline values: CDR1 MNHNS, CDR2 SASEGT. This CDR3 has 17 residues. The CDR3 DNA reads TGTGCCAGCAGTATACACTTGGGTAGCGGGGGGACAGATACGCAGTATTTT. Translated, it gives CASSIHLGSGGTDTQYF.

This clonotype was counted ten times or more. The V gene is TRBV7-2, the J gene TRBJ1-2; 10 bases agree with TRBD1. CDR1 is SGHTA, CDR2 FQGNSA, per germline. The V gene end was trimmed by 6 bases and the J gene end by 8 bases; junction bases not matched to a gene: 12. This CDR3 is built from 15 residues. CDR3 sequence: CASREMGTGAGGYTF. CDR3 DNA: TGTGCCAGCAGGGAAATGGGGACAGGGGCAGGCGGCTACACCTTC.

This clonotype was counted ten times or more. The chain joins TRBV6-1 to TRBJ1-6; 7 bases are shared with TRBD1. This CDR3 spans 16 amino acids. Germline lookup yields CDR1 MNHNS and CDR2 SASEGT. V was pared by 6 bases and J by 5 bases, with 10 bases of the junction left unmatched. As DNA, the CDR3 is TGTGCCAGCAGACCACAGGGGAACTTAAATAATTCACCCCTCCACTTT. Its translation: CASRPQGNLNNSPLHF.

At least ten counts were recorded for this clonotype. The V gene is TRBV9, the J gene TRBJ1-2; D is undetermined. With 0 bases removed from V and 0 bases from J, the gap between germline ends came to 9 bases. The CDR3 is 15 amino acids. The germline V gene has CDR1 SGDLS and CDR2 YYNGEE. The CDR3 DNA sequence: TGTGCCAGCAGCGTAGTCTCGGGAGCTAACTATGGCTACACCTTC. Translated: CASSVVSGANYGYTF.

As regards this clonotype: Compared with germline, one end of the junction differs, possibly owing to a read error. The chain joins TRBV30 to TRBJ1-3; no reliable D call. Germline-derived CDR1 and CDR2 are GTSNPN and SVGIG (reference sequence). The CDR3 covers 15 residues. The CDR3 DNA sequence: TGTGCCCGGAGGTATTCAGGATCAACTGGAAACACCATATATTTT. Amino acids: CARRYSGSTGNTIYF.

The chain links TRBV29-1 to TRBJ1-2, with D maybe TRBD1 (6 bases). The CDR3 loop spans 14 amino acids. CDR1 and CDR2 (germline): SQVTM, ANQGSEA. Trimming removed 4 bases from V and 2 bases from J, with 14 bases in between. The CDR3 region has the DNA TGCAGCGTTGCGATTGGGGGGCCCAACTATGGCTACACCTTC. This codes for CSVAIGGPNYGYTF.

This clonotype came up many times. The chain combines TRBV29-1 with TRBJ2-3; TRBD2 matches 8 bases. The CDR3 extends over 13 amino acids. CDR1 and CDR2 from the germline V gene are SQVTM and ANQGSEA. The V segment lost 4 bases and the J segment 7 bases; nucleotides outside the gene matches: 7. CDR3 sequence reads: CSVAERELNTQYF. The CDR3 nucleotides read TGCAGCGTTGCGGAGCGGGAGTTGAATACGCAGTATTTT.